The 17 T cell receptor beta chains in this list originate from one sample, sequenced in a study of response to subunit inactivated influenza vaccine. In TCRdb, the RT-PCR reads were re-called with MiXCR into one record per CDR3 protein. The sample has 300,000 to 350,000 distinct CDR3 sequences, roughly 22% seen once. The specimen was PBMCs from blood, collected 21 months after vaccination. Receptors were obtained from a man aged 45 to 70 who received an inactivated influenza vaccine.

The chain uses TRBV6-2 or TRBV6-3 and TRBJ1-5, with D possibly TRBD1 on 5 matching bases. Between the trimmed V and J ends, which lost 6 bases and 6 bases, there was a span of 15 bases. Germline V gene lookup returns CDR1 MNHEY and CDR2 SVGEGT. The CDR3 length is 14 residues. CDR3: CASSYDRRGQPQHF. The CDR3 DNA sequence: TGTGCCAGCAGCTACGACAGACGTGGTCAGCCCCAGCATTTT.

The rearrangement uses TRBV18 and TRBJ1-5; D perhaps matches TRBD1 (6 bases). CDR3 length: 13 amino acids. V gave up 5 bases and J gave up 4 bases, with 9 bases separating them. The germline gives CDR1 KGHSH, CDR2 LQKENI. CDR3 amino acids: CASSNDRNQPQHF. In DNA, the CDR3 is TGTGCCAGCTCAAACGACAGGAATCAGCCCCAGCATTTT.

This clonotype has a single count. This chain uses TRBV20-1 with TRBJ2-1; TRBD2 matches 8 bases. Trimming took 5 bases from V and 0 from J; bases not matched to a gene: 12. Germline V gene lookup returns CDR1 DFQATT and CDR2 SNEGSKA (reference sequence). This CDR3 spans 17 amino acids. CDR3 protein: CSASKIAGMSSYNEQFF. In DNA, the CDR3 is TGCAGTGCTTCCAAGATAGCGGGGATGAGCTCCTACAATGAGCAGTTCTTC.

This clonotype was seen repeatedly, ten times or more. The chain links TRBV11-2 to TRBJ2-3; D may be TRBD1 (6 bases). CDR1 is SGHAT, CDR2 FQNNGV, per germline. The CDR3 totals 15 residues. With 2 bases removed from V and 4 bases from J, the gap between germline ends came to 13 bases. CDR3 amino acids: CASSLQPGVADTQYF. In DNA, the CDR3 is TGTGCCAGCAGCTTACAGCCAGGGGTTGCAGATACGCAGTATTTT.

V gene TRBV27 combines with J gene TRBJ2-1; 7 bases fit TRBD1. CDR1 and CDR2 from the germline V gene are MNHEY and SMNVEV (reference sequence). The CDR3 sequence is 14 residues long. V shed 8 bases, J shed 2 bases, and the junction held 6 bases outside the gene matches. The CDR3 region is CASSNRGTYNEQFF. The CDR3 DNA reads TGTGCCAGCTCAAACAGGGGAACCTACAATGAGCAGTTCTTC.

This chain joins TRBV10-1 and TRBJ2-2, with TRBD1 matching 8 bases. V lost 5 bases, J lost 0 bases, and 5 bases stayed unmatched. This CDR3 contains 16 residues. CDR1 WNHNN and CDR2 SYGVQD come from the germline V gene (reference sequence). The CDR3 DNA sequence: TGCGCCAGCAGTCCCGGGACAGGATCGAACACCGGGGAGCTGTTTTTT. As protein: CASSPGTGSNTGELFF.

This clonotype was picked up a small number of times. The CDR3 nucleotides are TGTGCCAGCAGTTTGTGGGGGGCCTCTAATGAAAAACTGTTTTTT. This encodes CASSLWGASNEKLFF. The chain uses TRBV12-3 or TRBV12-4 and TRBJ1-4, with D tentatively TRBD1 (6 bases). The V end was cut by 3 bases, the J end by 3 bases, with 11 bases between. This CDR3 spans 15 amino acids.

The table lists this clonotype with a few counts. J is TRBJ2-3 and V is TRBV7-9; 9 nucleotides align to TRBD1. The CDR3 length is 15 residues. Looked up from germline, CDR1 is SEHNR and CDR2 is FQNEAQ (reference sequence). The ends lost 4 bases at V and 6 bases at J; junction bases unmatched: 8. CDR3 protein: CASSSTDRGGDTQYF. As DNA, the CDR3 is TGTGCCAGCAGCTCAACCGACAGGGGGGGGGATACGCAGTATTTT.

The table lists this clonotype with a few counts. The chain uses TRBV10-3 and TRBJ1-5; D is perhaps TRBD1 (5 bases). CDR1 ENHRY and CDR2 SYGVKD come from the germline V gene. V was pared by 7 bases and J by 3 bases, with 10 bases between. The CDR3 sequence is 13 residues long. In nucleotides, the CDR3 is TGTGCCATCAAGGCAGGGATCAATCAGCCCCAGCATTTT. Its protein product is CAIKAGINQPQHF.

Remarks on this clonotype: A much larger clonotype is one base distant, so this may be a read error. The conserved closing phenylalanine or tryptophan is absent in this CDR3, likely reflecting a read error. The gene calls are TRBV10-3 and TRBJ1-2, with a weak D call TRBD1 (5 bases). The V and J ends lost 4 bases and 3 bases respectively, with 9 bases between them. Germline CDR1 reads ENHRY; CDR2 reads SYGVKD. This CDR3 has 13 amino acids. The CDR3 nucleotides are TGTGCCATCAGTGTGAGGGGCGACTATGGCTACACCTCC. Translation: CAISVRGDYGYTS.

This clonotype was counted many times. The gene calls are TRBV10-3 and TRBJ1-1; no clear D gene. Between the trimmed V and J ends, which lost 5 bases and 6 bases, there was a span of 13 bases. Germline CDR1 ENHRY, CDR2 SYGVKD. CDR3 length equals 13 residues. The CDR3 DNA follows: TGTGCCATCAGTCCGGAGTCTGTCGCTGAAGCTTTCTTT. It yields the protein CAISPESVAEAFF.

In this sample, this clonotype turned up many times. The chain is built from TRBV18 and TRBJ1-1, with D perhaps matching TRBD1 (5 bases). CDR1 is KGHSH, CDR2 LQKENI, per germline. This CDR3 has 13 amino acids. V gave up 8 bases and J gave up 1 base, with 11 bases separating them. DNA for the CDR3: TGTGCCAGCAGCCCGGGGACGAACACTGAAGCTTTCTTT. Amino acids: CASSPGTNTEAFF.

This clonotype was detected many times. CDR3 bases: TGTGCCAGCAGCCCCGACACGAGGGCTGGCTACACCTTC. Protein product: CASSPDTRAGYTF. The V and J genes are TRBV7-9 and TRBJ1-2; D is undetermined. Germline assignment: CDR1 SEHNR and CDR2 FQNEAQ (reference sequence). This CDR3 region has 13 residues. V lost 5 bases, J lost 7 bases, and 14 bases lay in between.

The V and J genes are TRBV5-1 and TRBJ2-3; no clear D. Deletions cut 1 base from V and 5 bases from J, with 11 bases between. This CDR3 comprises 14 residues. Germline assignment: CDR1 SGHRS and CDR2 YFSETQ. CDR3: CASSLWDSGDTQYF. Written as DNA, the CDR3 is TGCGCCAGCAGCTTGTGGGATTCTGGAGATACGCAGTATTTT. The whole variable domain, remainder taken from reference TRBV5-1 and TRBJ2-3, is KAGVTQTPRYLIKTRGQQVTLSCSPISGHRSVSWYQQTPGQGLQFLFEYFSETQRNKGNFPGRFSGRQFSNSRSEMNVSTLELGDSALYLCASSLWDSGDTQYFGPGTRLTVL.

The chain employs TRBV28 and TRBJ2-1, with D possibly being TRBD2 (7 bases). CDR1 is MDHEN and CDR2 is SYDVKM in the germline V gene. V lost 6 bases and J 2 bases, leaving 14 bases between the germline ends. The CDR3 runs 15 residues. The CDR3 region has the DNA TGTGCCAGCAGGCCGGGGGGCCAAGCCTACAATGAGCAGTTCTTC. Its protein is CASRPGGQAYNEQFF.

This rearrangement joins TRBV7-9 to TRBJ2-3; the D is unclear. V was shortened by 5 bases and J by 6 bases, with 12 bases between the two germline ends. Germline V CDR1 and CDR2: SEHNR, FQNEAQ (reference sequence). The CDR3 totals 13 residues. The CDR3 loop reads CASSPRSSDTQYF. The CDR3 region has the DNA TGTGCCAGCAGCCCACGCAGTTCGGATACGCAGTATTTT. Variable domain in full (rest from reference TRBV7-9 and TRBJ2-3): DTGVSQNPRHKITKRGQNVTFRCDPISEHNRLYWYRQTLGQGPEFLTYFQNEAQLEKSRLLSDRFSAERPKGSFSTLEIQRTEQGDSAMYLCASSPRSSDTQYFGPGTRLTVL.

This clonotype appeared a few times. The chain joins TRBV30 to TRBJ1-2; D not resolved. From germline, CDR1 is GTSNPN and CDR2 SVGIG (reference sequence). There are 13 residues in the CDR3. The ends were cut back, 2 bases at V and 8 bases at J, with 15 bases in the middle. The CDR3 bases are TGTGCCTGGAGTCCTAACCGAAGAGGGGGCTACACCTTC. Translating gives CAWSPNRRGGYTF. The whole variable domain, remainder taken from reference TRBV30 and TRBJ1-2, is SQTIHQWPATLVQPVGSPLSLECTVEGTSNPNLYWYRQAAGRGLQLLFYSVGIGQISSEVPQNLSASRPQDRQFILSSKKLLLSDSGFYLCAWSPNRRGGYTFGSGTRLTVV.